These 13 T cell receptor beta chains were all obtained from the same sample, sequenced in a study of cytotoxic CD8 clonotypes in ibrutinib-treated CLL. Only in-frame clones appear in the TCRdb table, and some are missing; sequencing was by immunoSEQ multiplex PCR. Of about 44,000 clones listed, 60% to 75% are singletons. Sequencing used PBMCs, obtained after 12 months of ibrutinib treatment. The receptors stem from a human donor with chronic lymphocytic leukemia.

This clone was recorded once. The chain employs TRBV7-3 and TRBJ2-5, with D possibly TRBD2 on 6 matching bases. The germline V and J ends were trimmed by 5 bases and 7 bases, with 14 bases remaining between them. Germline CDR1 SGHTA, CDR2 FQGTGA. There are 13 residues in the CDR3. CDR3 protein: CASSPGTSGTQYF. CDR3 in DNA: TGTGCCAGCAGCCCTGGGACTTCGGGGACCCAGTACTTC. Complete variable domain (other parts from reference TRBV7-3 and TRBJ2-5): GAGVSQTPSNKVTEKGKYVELRCDPISGHTALYWYRQSLGQGPEFLIYFQGTGAADDSGLPNDRFFAVRPEGSVSTLKIQRTERGDSAVYLCASSPGTSGTQYFGPGTRLLVL.

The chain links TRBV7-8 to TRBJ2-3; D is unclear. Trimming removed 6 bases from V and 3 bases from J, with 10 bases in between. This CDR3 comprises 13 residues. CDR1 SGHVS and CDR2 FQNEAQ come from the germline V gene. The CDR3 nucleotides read TGTGCCAGCAGTCTGGGTGGAACAGATACGCAGTATTTT. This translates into CASSLGGTDTQYF. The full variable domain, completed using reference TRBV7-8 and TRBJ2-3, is GAGVSQSPRYKVAKRGQDVALRCDPISGHVSLFWYQQALGQGPEFLTYFQNEAQLDKSGLPSDRFFAERPEGSVSTLKIQRTQQEDSAVYLCASSLGGTDTQYFGPGTRLTVL.

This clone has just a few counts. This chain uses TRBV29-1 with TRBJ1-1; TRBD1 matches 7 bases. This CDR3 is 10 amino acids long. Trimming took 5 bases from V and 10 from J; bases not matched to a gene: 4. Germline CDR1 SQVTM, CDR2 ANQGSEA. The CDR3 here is CSVTSGGAFF. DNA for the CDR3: TGCAGCGTTACCTCAGGGGGAGCTTTCTTT.

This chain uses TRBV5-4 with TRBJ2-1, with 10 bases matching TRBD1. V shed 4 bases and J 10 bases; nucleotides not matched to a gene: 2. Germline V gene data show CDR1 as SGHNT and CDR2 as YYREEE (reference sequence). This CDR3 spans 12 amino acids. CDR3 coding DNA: TGTGCCAGCAGCGGGACAGGGGCAGAGCAGTTCTTC. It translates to CASSGTGAEQFF.

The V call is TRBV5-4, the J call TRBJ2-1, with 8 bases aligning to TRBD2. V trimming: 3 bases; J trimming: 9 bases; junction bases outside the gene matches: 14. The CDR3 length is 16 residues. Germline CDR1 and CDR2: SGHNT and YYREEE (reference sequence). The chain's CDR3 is CASSSTGTRTFGEQFF. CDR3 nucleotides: TGTGCCAGCAGCTCCACCGGGACTAGGACCTTCGGTGAGCAGTTCTTC.

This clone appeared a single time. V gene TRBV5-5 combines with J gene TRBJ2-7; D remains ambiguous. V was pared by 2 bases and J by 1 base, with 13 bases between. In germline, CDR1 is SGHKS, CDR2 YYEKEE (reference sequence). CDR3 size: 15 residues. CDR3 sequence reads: CASSLGQAESYEQYF. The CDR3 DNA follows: TGTGCCAGCAGCTTAGGGCAGGCGGAATCCTACGAGCAGTACTTC. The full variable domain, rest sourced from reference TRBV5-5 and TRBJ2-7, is DAGVTQSPTHLIKTRGQQVTLRCSPISGHKSVSWYQQVLGQGPQFIFQYYEKEERGRGNFPDRFSARQFPNYSSELNVNALLLGDSALYLCASSLGQAESYEQYFGPGTRLTVT.

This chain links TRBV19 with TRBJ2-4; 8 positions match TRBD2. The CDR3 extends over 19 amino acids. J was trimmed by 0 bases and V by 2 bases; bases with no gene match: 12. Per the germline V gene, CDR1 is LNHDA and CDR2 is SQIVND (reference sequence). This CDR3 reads CASSISGGPIDLAKNIQYF. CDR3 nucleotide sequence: TGTGCCAGTAGTATATCGGGAGGGCCTATCGACTTAGCCAAAAACATTCAGTACTTC.

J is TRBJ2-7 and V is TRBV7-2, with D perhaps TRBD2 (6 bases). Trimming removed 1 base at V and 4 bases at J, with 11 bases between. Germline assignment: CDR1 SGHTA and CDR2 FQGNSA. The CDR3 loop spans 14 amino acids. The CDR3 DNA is TGTGCCAGCAGCTTAGAACTAGCCACGTACGAGCAGTACTTC. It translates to CASSLELATYEQYF.

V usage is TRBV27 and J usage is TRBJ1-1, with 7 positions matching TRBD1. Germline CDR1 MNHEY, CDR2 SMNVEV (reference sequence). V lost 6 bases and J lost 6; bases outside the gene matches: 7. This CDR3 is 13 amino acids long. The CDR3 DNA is TGTGCCAGCAGCATACTTCAGGGGGCTGAAGCTTTCTTT. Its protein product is CASSILQGAEAFF.

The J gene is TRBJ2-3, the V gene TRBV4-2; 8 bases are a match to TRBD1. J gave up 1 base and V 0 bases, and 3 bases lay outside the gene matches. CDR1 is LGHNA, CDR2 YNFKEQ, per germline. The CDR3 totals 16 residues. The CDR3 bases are TGTGCCAGCAGCCAAGACTCGGGACAGGGCACAGATACGCAGTATTTT. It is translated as CASSQDSGQGTDTQYF.

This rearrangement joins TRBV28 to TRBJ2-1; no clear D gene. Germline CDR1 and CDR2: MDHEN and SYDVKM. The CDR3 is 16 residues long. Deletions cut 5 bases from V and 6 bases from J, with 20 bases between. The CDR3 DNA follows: TGTGCCAGCAGTCCGCTTGGTTGGGGATTTACCAATGAGCAGTTCTTC. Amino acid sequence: CASSPLGWGFTNEQFF. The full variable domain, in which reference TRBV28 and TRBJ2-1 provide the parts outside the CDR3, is DVKVTQSSRYLVKRTGEKVFLECVQDMDHENMFWYRQDPGLGLRLIYFSYDVKMKEKGDIPEGYSVSREKKERFSLILESASTNQTSMYLCASSPLGWGFTNEQFFGPGTRLTVL.

The CDR3 DNA follows: TGTGCCAGCAGCTTAGATGCCGAGCAGTACTTC. As protein: CASSLDAEQYF. The chain employs TRBV7-9 and TRBJ2-7; D ambiguous. From germline, CDR1 is SEHNR and CDR2 FQNEAQ (reference sequence). The CDR3 length is 11 residues. The V end lost 1 base, the J end lost 6 bases, and 4 bases lay between the germline ends.

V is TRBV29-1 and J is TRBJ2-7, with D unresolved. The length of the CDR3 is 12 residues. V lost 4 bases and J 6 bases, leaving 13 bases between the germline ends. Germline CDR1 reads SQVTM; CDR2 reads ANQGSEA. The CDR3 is CSVGKGSGEQYF. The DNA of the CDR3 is TGCAGCGTTGGGAAAGGGTCGGGCGAGCAGTACTTC.